This is a list of T cell receptor beta chains from one sample in a study of beta chain features in type 1 diabetes. Profiled with immunoSEQ multiplex PCR; TCRdb holds only in-frame clones, not every one. Here the sample spans some 160,000 clones, just over 9% being singletons. What was sequenced was central memory CD4+ T cells from blood. The receptor set was obtained from a young woman in good health. Both conserved end residues are trimmed from each CDR3.

v_gene,j_gene,CDR3aa
TRBV7-9,TRBJ1-1,ASSFPGQGLTEAF
TRBV27,TRBJ2-5,ASSFTRYQETQY
TRBV5-1,TRBJ2-7,ASSLAEITSEQY
TRBV5-1,TRBJ1-2,ASSDVGAGYT
TRBV13,TRBJ2-3,ASSLHSNFYTDTQY
TRBV5-4,TRBJ2-7,ASSSPRVVSEQY
TRBV2,TRBJ2-6,ASRWARGSGANVLT
TRBV2,TRBJ2-7,ASSGSGYEQY
TRBV2,TRBJ2-2,ASSEVGVATGELF
TRBV4-1,TRBJ1-2,ASSHSLRGQETNYGYT
TRBV27,TRBJ1-5,ASSLGQTSNQPQH
TRBV29-1,TRBJ1-1,SVRETGGLGAF
TRBV5-4,TRBJ2-7,ASSLVGQGATEQY
TRBV18,TRBJ2-7,ASSGLQGNDEQY
TRBV28,TRBJ1-2,ASSFQDRGLGGYT
TRBV7-9,TRBJ2-5,ASSPYPVEETQY
TRBV5-5,TRBJ1-1,ASSTRQGGNTEAF
TRBV2,TRBJ2-6,ASSEAQGTSGGANVLT
TRBV5-1,TRBJ2-1,ASRQGVIGNEQF
TRBV9,TRBJ2-5,ASSPREGTGETQY
TRBV11-2,TRBJ2-7,ASSFSYEQY
TRBV7-3,TRBJ2-4,ASSSPETGKNIQY
TRBV2,TRBJ1-1,ASSESRGYTEAF
TRBV18,TRBJ2-5,ASSPQGGETQY
TRBV7-2,TRBJ1-1,ASSPRRGTEAF
TRBV7-9,TRBJ1-2,ASSLAQGYYGYT
TRBV7-8,TRBJ2-7,ASSLEAFGEQY
TRBV7-2,TRBJ1-3,ASSPGTGGNTIY
TRBV2,TRBJ1-2,ASTAVNYGYT
TRBV5-1,TRBJ2-5,ASRLAVGEETQY
TRBV4-1,TRBJ1-2,ASSQDGQGGYGYT
TRBV9,TRBJ2-5,ASSVGQTQETQY
TRBV5-1,TRBJ2-1,ASSLELAVMNEQF
TRBV6-5,TRBJ2-2,ATTGQGDTGELF
TRBV4-1,TRBJ1-2,ASSQGLELGLGYT
TRBV11-2,TRBJ2-3,ASGGDNTDTQY
TRBV7-2,TRBJ2-7,ASSLDGTGAYEQY
TRBV6-1,TRBJ1-2,ASLAWDRAGYT
TRBV28,TRBJ2-5,ASSLSGGQETQY
TRBV6-5,TRBJ2-6,ASRSGANVLT